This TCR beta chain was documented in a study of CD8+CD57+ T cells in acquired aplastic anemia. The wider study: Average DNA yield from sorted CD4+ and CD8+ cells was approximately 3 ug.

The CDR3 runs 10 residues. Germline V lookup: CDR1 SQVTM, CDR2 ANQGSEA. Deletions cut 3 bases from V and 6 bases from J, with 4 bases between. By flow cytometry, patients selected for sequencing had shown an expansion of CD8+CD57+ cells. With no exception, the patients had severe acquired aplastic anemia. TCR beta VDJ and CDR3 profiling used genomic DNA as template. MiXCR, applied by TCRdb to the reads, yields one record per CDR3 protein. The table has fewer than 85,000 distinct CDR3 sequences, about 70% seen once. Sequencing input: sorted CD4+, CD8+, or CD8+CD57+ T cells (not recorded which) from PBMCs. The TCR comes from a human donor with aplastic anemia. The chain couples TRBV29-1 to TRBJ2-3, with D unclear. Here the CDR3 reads CSVDLDTQYF. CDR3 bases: TGCAGCGTTGATCTGGATACGCAGTATTTT.